This TCR beta chain comes out of a study of blood T cells in healthy people across ages. Then a second PCR, running roughly 6 to 12 cycles, was carried out with a sample-barcoded 5' primer and a J-beta primer mix. Each cDNA molecule, via a template-switch adaptor with 12 random nucleotides, was tagged. From the 5' RACE reads, TCRdb called clonotypes with MiXCR, one entry per CDR3 protein. The table lists around 1,900,000 distinct CDR3 sequences, about 39% of them singletons, with roughly 24% in the top ten. Trimming shortened V by 9 bases and J by 6 bases, and 19 bases separated the two germline ends. The CDR3 has 13 amino acids. In germline, CDR1 is SGHRS, CDR2 YFSETQ. Study-level points and caveats: PBMCs went unsorted, and a conclusive naive versus antigen-experienced comparison was therefore prevented.

A word on this clonotype: Antigen: not known.

This clonotype was sampled from a human donor in good health. V and J are TRBV5-1 and TRBJ2-7; possibly TRBD1 for D (5 bases). The sequenced sample consisted of blood. CDR3 region: CATRIDSGLEQYF. The CDR3 DNA reads TGCGCCACCCGGATAGACAGTGGGCTCGAGCAGTACTTC.